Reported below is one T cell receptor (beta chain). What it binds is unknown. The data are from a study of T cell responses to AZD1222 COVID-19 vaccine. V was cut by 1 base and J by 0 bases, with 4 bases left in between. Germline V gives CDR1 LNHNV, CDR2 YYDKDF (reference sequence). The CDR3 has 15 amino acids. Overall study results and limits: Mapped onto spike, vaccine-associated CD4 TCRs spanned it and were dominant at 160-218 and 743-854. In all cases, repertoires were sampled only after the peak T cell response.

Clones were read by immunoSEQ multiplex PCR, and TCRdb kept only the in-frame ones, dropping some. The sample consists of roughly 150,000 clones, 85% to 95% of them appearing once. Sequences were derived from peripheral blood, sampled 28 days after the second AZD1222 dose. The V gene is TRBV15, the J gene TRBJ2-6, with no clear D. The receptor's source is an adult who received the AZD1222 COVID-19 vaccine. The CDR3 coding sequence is TGTGCCACCAGCAGAGTTTTCTCTGGGGCCAACGTCCTGACTTTC. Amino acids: CATSRVFSGANVLTF.